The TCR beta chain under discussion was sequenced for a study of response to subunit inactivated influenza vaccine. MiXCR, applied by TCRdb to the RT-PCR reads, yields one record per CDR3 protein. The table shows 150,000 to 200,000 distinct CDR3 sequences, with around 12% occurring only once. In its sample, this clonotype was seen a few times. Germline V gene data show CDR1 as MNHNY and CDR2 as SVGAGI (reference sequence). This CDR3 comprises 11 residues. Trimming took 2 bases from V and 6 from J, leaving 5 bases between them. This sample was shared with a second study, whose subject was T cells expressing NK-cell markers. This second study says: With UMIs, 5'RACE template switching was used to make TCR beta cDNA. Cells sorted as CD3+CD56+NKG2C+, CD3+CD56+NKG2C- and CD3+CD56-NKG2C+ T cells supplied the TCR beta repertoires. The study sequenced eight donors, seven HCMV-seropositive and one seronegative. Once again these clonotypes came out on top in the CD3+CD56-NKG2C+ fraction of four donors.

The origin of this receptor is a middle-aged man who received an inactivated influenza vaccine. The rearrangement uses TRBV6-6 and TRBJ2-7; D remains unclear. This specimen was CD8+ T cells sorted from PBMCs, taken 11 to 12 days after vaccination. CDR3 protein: CASSYAAEQYF. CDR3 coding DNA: TGTGCCAGCAGTTACGCGGCCGAGCAGTACTTC.